This T cell receptor beta chain was recovered during a study of T-cell memory formation after mild COVID-19. Findings and limits, study-wide: Cross-reactive memory seemingly joined, as some responding clones were found in pre-infection memory. Second-wave clones with a day 37 peak had unconfirmed SARS-CoV-2 specificity. Balance between CD4 and CD8 was seen in clones contracting day 15 to 85, and a CD4+ lean was seen in later expanders.

Constant-segment primers were used for 5'RACE, and the resulting TCR alpha and TCR beta cDNA libraries carried sample barcodes and UMIs. Using its own MiXCR run on the 5' RACE reads, TCRdb lists one record per CDR3 protein. The sample holds about 400,000 distinct CDR3 sequences, less than 25% seen once. The CDR3 length is 17 residues. Germline CDR1 ENHRY, CDR2 SYGVKD. Trimming pared 6 bases from V and 0 bases from J, leaving 19 bases between. Note on this clonotype: What it binds is not known.

Source material: PBMCs or a T cell subset sorted from them (not recorded which). The genes are TRBV10-3 and TRBJ2-3; D ambiguous. The receptor was isolated from an adult woman who had mild COVID-19 (a few samples of this study predate the infection). Cell type and time point are not known. DNA of the CDR3: TGTGCCATCAGGAACCGAGACTCGTCAACTAGCACAGATACGCAGTATTTT. It codes for CAIRNRDSSTSTDTQYF.